Described below is a single T cell receptor beta chain sequence and its context. Its target is not known. This sample was taken from a study of Graves' ophthalmopathy and Graves' hyperthyroidism. Excluded were patients with other autoimmune diseases, uncontrolled infections, pregnancy or lactation. The evidence that diagnosis relied on was clinical symptoms, serum thyroxine, TRAb, thyroid ultrasound and orbital computed tomography. An approximately 9.4 ml volume of fresh peripheral blood provided the PBMCs. The CDR3 runs to 14 residues. From germline, CDR1 is DFQATT and CDR2 SNEGSKA (reference sequence). The V segment lost 5 bases and the J segment 0 bases; nucleotides outside the gene matches: 7. Amplifying from RNA transcripts, the study obtained TCR beta CDR3 regions. HTBI-primed RT-PCR formed the first round, and a multiplex PCR formed the second. From the multiplex PCR reads, TCRdb called clonotypes with MiXCR, one entry per CDR3 protein. The sample records roughly 170,000 distinct CDR3 sequences, approximately 40% being singletons.

Study-wide results and limits: Thyroid clonotypes that were expanded above 0.001 frequency mostly also appeared in blood.

The chain employs TRBV20-1 and TRBJ2-7, with TRBD1 matching 7 bases. The clonotype originates from a man younger than 40 with Graves' ophthalmopathy. The specimen was peripheral blood. The CDR3 DNA sequence: TGCAGTGCTTTAGGGACAGAGAGCTCCTACGAGCAGTACTTC. Its protein product is CSALGTESSYEQYF.